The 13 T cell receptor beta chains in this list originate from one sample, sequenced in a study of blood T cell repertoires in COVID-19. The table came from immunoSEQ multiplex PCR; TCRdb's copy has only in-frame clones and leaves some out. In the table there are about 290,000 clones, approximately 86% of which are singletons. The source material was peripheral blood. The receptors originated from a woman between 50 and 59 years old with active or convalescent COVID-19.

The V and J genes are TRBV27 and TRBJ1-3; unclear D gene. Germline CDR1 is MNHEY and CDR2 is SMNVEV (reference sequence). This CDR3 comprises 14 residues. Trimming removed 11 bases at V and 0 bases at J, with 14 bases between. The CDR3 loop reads CAAVGSYSGNTIYF. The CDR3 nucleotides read TGTGCCGCCGTCGGGTCCTACTCTGGAAACACCATATATTTT.

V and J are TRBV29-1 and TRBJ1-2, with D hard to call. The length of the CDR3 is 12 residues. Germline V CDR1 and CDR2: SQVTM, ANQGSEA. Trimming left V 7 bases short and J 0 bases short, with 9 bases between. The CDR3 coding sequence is TGCAGCGCCTCTCTAGCTAACTATGGCTACACCTTC. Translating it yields CSASLANYGYTF.

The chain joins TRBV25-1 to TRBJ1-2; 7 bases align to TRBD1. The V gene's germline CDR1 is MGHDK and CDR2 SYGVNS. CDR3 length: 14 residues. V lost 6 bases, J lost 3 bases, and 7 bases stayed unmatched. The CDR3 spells CASRETGYDYGYTF. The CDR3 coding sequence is TGTGCCAGCAGGGAGACAGGGTACGACTATGGCTACACCTTC.

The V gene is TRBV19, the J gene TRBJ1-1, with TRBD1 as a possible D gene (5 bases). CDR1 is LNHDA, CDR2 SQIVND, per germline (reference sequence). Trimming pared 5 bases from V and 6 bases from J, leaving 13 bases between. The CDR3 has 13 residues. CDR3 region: CASSADSGAEAFF. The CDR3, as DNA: TGTGCCAGTAGTGCTGACAGTGGCGCTGAAGCTTTCTTT.

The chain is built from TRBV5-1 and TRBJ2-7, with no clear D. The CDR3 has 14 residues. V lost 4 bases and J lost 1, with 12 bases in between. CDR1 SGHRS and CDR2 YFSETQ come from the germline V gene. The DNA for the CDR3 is TGCGCCAGCAGCCACCCACCCGGTTCCTACGAGCAGTACTTC. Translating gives CASSHPPGSYEQYF.

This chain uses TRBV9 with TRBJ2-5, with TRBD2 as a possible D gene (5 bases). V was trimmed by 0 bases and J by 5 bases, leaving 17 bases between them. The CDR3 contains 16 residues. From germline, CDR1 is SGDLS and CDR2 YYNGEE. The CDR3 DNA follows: TGTGCCAGCAGCGTAGGGTCTCTAGCTGGAGAGGAGACCCAGTACTTC. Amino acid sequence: CASSVGSLAGEETQYF.

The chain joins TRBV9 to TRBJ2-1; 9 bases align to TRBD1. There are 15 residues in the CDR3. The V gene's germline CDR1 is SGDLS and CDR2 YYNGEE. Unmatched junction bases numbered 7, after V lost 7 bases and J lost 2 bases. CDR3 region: CASAEQGATYNEQFF. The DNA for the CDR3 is TGTGCCAGCGCAGAACAGGGGGCCACCTACAATGAGCAGTTCTTC.

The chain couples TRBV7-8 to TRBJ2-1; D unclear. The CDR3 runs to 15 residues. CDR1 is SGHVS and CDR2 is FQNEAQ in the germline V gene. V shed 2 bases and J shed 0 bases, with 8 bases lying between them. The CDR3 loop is CASSLPPSSYNEQFF. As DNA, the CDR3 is TGTGCCAGCAGCTTACCCCCCAGCTCCTACAATGAGCAGTTCTTC.

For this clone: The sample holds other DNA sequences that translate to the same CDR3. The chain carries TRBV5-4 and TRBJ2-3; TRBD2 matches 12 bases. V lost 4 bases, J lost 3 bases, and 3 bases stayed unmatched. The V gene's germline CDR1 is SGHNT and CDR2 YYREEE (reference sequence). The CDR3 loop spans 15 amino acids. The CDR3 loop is CASSLAGGRTDTQYF. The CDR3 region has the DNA TGTGCCAGCAGCCTAGCGGGAGGGAGGACAGATACGCAGTATTTT. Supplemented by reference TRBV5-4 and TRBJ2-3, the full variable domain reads ETGVTQSPTHLIKTRGQQVTLRCSSQSGHNTVSWYQQALGQGPQFIFQYYREEENGRGNFPPRFSGLQFPNYSSELNVNALELDDSALYLCASSLAGGRTDTQYFGPGTRLTVL.

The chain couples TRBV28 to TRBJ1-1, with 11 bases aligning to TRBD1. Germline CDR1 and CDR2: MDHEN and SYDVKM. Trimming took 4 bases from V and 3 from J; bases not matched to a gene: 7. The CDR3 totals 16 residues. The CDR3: CASSSRTGGYDTEAFF. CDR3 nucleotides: TGTGCCAGCAGTTCGCGGACAGGGGGCTATGACACTGAAGCTTTCTTT.

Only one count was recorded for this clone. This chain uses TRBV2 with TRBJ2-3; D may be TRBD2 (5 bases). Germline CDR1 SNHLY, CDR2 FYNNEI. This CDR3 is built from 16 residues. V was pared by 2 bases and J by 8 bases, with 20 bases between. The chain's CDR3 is CASSERGPTSSGTQYF. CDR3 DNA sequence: TGTGCCAGCAGTGAAAGAGGGCCGACGTCTTCGGGTACGCAGTATTTT.

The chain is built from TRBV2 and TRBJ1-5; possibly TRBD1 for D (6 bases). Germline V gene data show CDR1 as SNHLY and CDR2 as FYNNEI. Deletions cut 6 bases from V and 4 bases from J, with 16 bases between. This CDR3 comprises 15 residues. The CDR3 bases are TGTGCCAGCAGAGGGACACCTTCGGGGAATCAGCCCCAGCATTTT. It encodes CASRGTPSGNQPQHF.

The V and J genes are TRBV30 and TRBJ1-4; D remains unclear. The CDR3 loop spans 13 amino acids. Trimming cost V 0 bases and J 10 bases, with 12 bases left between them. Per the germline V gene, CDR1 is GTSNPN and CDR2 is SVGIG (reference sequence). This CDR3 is CAWSVHGLGKLFF. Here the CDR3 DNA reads TGTGCCTGGAGTGTACACGGACTGGGAAAACTGTTTTTT.